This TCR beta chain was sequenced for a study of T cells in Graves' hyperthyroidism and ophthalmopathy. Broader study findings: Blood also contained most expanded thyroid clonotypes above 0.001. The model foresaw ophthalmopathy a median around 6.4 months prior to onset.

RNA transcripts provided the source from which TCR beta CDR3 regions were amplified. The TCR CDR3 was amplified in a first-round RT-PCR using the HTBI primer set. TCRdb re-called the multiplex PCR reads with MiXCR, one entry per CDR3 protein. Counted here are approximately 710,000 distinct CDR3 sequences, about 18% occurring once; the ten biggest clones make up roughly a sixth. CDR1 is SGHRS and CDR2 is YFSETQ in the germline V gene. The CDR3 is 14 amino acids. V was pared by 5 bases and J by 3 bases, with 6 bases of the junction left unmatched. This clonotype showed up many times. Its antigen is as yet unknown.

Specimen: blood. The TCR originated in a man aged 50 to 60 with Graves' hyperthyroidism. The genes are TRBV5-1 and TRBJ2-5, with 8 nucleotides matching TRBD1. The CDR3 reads CASRNDRGEETQYF. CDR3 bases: TGCGCCAGCAGGAATGACAGGGGTGAAGAGACCCAGTACTTC.